Following are 16 T cell receptor beta chains from one sample sequenced in a study of blood T cell repertoires in COVID-19. The protocol was immunoSEQ multiplex PCR, while the TCRdb copy is restricted to in-frame clones and leaves out a portion. The sample lists about 140,000 clones, roughly four fifths occurring once. Sequencing used peripheral blood. All receptors derive from a woman aged 55-70 years with acute or convalescent COVID-19.

The CDR3 DNA is TGTGCCAGCAGTTTGCCCCATAGAGGTCAGCCCCAGCATTTT. Translated: CASSLPHRGQPQHF. The rearrangement links TRBV28 to TRBJ1-5; no definite D call. Germline V gives CDR1 MDHEN, CDR2 SYDVKM. The CDR3 runs 14 residues. V was pared by 3 bases and J by 6 bases, with 12 bases between.

This sequence joins TRBV30 and TRBJ1-2; D is possibly TRBD1 (6 bases). Germline assignment: CDR1 GTSNPN and CDR2 SVGIG (reference sequence). The V gene lost 1 base and the J gene lost 9 bases, with 15 bases spanning the gap. The CDR3 totals 13 residues. CDR3 sequence reads: CAWSEGPGARYTF. The CDR3 DNA is TGTGCCTGGAGTGAGGGTCCAGGGGCTCGCTACACCTTC.

This clone was seen a single time. The CDR3 loop is CASSLRGFSSYNEQFF. CDR3 nucleotides: TGTGCCAGCAGCTTAAGAGGATTCAGCTCCTACAATGAGCAGTTCTTC. The V gene is TRBV7-3, the J gene TRBJ2-1; D is unclear. The CDR3 is 16 residues long. V shed 1 base and J shed 0 bases, with 10 bases lying between them. Germline V gives CDR1 SGHTA, CDR2 FQGTGA.

This chain connects TRBV10-3 to TRBJ1-2; possible D gene TRBD1, 5 bases. The germline V gene encodes CDR1 ENHRY and CDR2 SYGVKD. Deletions cut 6 bases from V and 4 bases from J, with 12 bases between. This CDR3 is 13 amino acids long. DNA for the CDR3: TGTGCCATCAGCCCACAGGACCTCTATGGCTACACCTTC. Protein: CAISPQDLYGYTF.

This clone was recorded a few times. The V gene is TRBV4-2, the J gene TRBJ1-2; D not certain. Trimming took off 4 bases at V and 4 bases at J, with 4 bases between the two ends. Germline V gene sequence: CDR1 LGHNA, CDR2 YNFKEQ. The CDR3 spans 11 residues. Written as DNA, the CDR3 is TGTGCCAGCAGCCCAGGCTATGGCTACACCTTC. Amino acids: CASSPGYGYTF.

This chain connects TRBV3-1 (or the pseudogene TRBV3-2) to TRBJ2-3, with D maybe TRBD2 (6 bases). The V end lost 1 base, the J end lost 1 base, and 12 bases lay between the germline ends. The CDR3 is 16 residues long. In germline, CDR1 is LGHDT, CDR2 YNNKEL (reference sequence). The CDR3 loop is CASSQALAVGTDTQYF. The CDR3 nucleotides are TGTGCCAGCAGCCAAGCGTTAGCGGTCGGCACAGATACGCAGTATTTT.

This rearrangement joins TRBV12-3 or TRBV12-4 to TRBJ2-7, with TRBD1 as a possible D gene (6 bases). Trimming pared 3 bases from V and 4 bases from J, leaving 10 bases between. The CDR3 has 13 residues. The CDR3 protein is CASSFVQGYEQYF. CDR3 in DNA: TGTGCCAGCAGTTTTGTACAGGGATACGAGCAGTACTTC.

CDR3 protein: CASSYKDSLYGYTF. The CDR3 region has the DNA TGTGCCAGCAGTTATAAGGACTCCCTCTATGGCTACACCTTC. This chain links TRBV6-2 or TRBV6-3 with TRBJ1-2, with D unclear. From germline, CDR1 is MNHEY and CDR2 SVGEGT. Trimming took 3 bases from V and 4 from J, leaving 12 bases between them. CDR3 length: 14 residues.

This clone was seen a few times. V and J are TRBV5-4 and TRBJ2-7, with 8 nucleotides matching TRBD2. J lost 7 bases, V lost 0 bases, and 12 bases had no gene match. This CDR3 region has 16 residues. CDR1 is SGHNT, CDR2 YYREEE, per germline (reference sequence). CDR3 in amino acids: CASSLEWGSGAGEQYF. The CDR3 DNA follows: TGTGCCAGCAGCTTGGAGTGGGGTAGCGGGGCGGGAGAGCAGTACTTC.

V and J are TRBV5-1 and TRBJ2-2, with 7 positions matching TRBD1. The CDR3 runs 15 residues. CDR1 is SGHRS, CDR2 YFSETQ, per germline. V was clipped by 4 bases and J by 1 base; unmatched bases: 4. CDR3: CASSDRQGNTGELFF. The CDR3 DNA sequence: TGCGCCAGCAGCGATAGACAGGGGAACACCGGGGAGCTGTTTTTT.

V gene TRBV10-3 combines with J gene TRBJ2-1, with TRBD2 matching over 12 bases. Germline V gives CDR1 ENHRY, CDR2 SYGVKD. Germline trimming cut 10 bases from V and 8 bases from J; bases unmatched to any gene: 9. The CDR3 covers 14 residues. CDR3 coding DNA: TGTGCCACCACACCGACTAGCGGGAGAGATGAGCAGTTCTTC. This encodes CATTPTSGRDEQFF.

The genes are TRBV5-1 and TRBJ2-1, with D maybe TRBD1 (6 bases). Germline CDR1 and CDR2: SGHRS and YFSETQ. This CDR3 comprises 17 residues. V lost 4 bases to trimming and J lost 7 bases, with 24 bases between them. CDR3 in DNA: TGCGCCAGCAGCCGGACCCCACCACCTACGCAGGGGAATGAGCAGTTCTTC. Its translation is CASSRTPPPTQGNEQFF. The whole variable domain, filled in from reference TRBV5-1 and TRBJ2-1, reads KAGVTQTPRYLIKTRGQQVTLSCSPISGHRSVSWYQQTPGQGLQFLFEYFSETQRNKGNFPGRFSGRQFSNSRSEMNVSTLELGDSALYLCASSRTPPPTQGNEQFFGPGTRLTVL.

The gene calls are TRBV3-1 (or the pseudogene TRBV3-2) and TRBJ1-6; D remains ambiguous. The germline V and J ends were trimmed by 6 bases and 5 bases, with 14 bases remaining between them. CDR3 length equals 15 residues. The germline gives CDR1 LGHDT, CDR2 YNNKEL (reference sequence). Written as DNA, the CDR3 is TGTGCCAGCAGGGAATCCGGGAGGAATAATTCACCCCTCCACTTT. Translating it yields CASRESGRNNSPLHF.

The rearrangement uses TRBV10-1 and TRBJ1-5; D perhaps matches TRBD1 (5 bases). Germline values: CDR1 WNHNN, CDR2 SYGVQD (reference sequence). The CDR3 contains 14 residues. Trimming cost V 4 bases and J 4 bases, with 11 bases left between them. CDR3 DNA sequence: TGCGCCAGCAGTGGGGGACTGCCGAATCAGCCCCAGCATTTT. Its protein product is CASSGGLPNQPQHF.

The gene calls are TRBV13 and TRBJ2-2, with TRBD1 matching 7 bases. Germline values: CDR1 PRHDT, CDR2 FYEKMQ (reference sequence). The CDR3 is made up of 18 amino acids. V was clipped by 0 bases and J by 7 bases; unmatched bases: 14. CDR3 residues: CASSLGVVGGPPGGELFF. For the CDR3, the DNA is TGTGCCAGCAGCTTAGGCGTAGTAGGGGGCCCTCCGGGCGGGGAGCTGTTTTTT.

J is TRBJ2-7 and V is TRBV7-9; D gene ambiguous. Per the germline V gene, CDR1 is SEHNR and CDR2 is FQNEAQ (reference sequence). V was clipped by 3 bases and J by 7 bases, with 10 bases between them. The CDR3 sequence is 12 residues long. CDR3 in DNA: TGTGCCAGCAGCTTTTCCGTAGCTGAGCAGTACTTC. Translated, it gives CASSFSVAEQYF.